A selection of T cell receptor beta chains follows, all from one sample in a study of cytomegalovirus exposure and HLA in healthy donors. The method was immunoSEQ multiplex PCR; TCRdb's version includes in-frame clones alone and lacks a portion of them. The table lists 200,000 or so clones, 82% of them singletons, with 0.7% to 0.95% in the top ten. What was sequenced was PBMCs. The receptors here all came from a woman aged 18-29 years in good health and CMV-seronegative. Both conserved end residues are part of each CDR3.

v_gene	j_gene	CDR3aa
TRBV6-4	TRBJ1-5	CASSEQAFNQPQHF
TRBV19	TRBJ2-5	CASSGWDRGNQETQYF
TRBV27	TRBJ2-2	CASSLQGTGELFF
TRBV10-2	TRBJ1-3	CASSDSSGNTIYF
TRBV5-1	TRBJ2-1	CASSLAEGAGSYNEQFF
TRBV5-5	TRBJ1-5	CASSFAVWASQPQHF
TRBV9	TRBJ2-7	CASSATTSSYEQYF
TRBV2	TRBJ2-4	CASSGVAKNIQYF
TRBV7-3	TRBJ2-1	CASSPRTSGTYNEQFF
TRBV2	TRBJ2-3	CANLREAITDTQYF
TRBV25-1	TRBJ1-2	CASSAGQIYGYTF
TRBV29-1	TRBJ2-1	CSVEGGGPYNEQFF
TRBV10-3	TRBJ2-5	CAISVASETQYF
TRBV19	TRBJ1-1	CASTALNTEAFF
TRBV7-9	TRBJ1-1	CASSPEGQGYTEAFF
TRBV6-5	TRBJ2-7	CASSPLGGVYEQYF
TRBV10-1	TRBJ2-1	CASSEEGTPHYNEQFF
TRBV5-1	TRBJ2-1	CASSFFSPGSYNEQFF
TRBV6-5	TRBJ1-5	CASSAIQGHQPQHF
TRBV6-1	TRBJ2-7	CASGPLGAGGNEQYF
TRBV6-4	TRBJ2-5	CASAWRKVETQYF
TRBV27	TRBJ2-2	CASSSFPTGELFF
TRBV6-6	TRBJ2-7	CASGDSSYEQYF
TRBV4-1	TRBJ1-2	CASSQVDSVLANYGYTF
TRBV5-4	TRBJ2-1	CASRIGTSNEQFF
TRBV27	TRBJ2-3	CASKEQGSDTQYF
TRBV5-6	TRBJ2-7	CASSLSDRPSYEQYF
TRBV6-1	TRBJ2-1	CASSEGLAGGRDEQFF
TRBV19	TRBJ2-7	CASSITGTGREQYF
TRBV9	TRBJ2-3	CASSDGLATTDTQYF
TRBV10-2	TRBJ2-5	CASNLAGGTYQETQYF
TRBV10-2	TRBJ2-5	CASSLVAGAQETQYF
TRBV5-1	TRBJ2-5	CASSLGRGLQETQYF
TRBV10-1	TRBJ2-3	CASRAGTSGITDTQYF
TRBV18	TRBJ1-3	CASSPWDSSSGNTIYF
TRBV10-2	TRBJ2-6	CASRMAGANVLTF
TRBV13	TRBJ2-4	CASSSTGAENIQYF
TRBV4-1	TRBJ2-7	CASSRGLAYEQYF
TRBV14	TRBJ2-1	CASSQELGVDEQFF
TRBV19	-	CASSWDRSEQYF
TRBV6-5	TRBJ1-2	CASSFQGFPNYGYTF
TRBV5-1	TRBJ2-1	CASSWMHVAGDNEQFF
TRBV6-1	TRBJ1-1	CASRVRDWGEAFF
TRBV10-1	TRBJ1-1	CASSPGRNTEAFF
TRBV7-2	TRBJ2-1	CASSLSGGSAYNEQFF
TRBV7-2	TRBJ2-2	CASSLSRTGELFF
TRBV28	TRBJ2-7	CASTLIGGALVEQYF
TRBV18	TRBJ1-3	CASSLQPPSGNTIYF
TRBV7-8	TRBJ1-1	CASSSRGRGGNTEAFF
TRBV19	TRBJ1-1	CASRPGQGYTEAFF